This T cell receptor (beta chain) was retrieved from a study of T cell changes during pregnancy in multiple sclerosis. Profiling relied on immunoSEQ multiplex PCR, and the TCRdb table lists in-frame clones only, not all of them. The sample records approximately 90,000 clones, around 94% being singletons. The sequencing here drew on peripheral blood, taken in the third trimester of pregnancy. The receptor comes from a female donor with multiple sclerosis, enrolled in a pregnancy study.

The CDR3 nucleotides are TGTGCCAGCAGCTTGACGAAGCTAGCGGCCTCCTACAATGAGCAGTTCTTC. Residues: CASSLTKLAASYNEQFF. The genes are TRBV5-4 and TRBJ2-1; TRBD2 aligns across 7 bases. CDR1 is SGHNT, CDR2 YYREEE, per germline (reference sequence). Losses at the gene ends were 1 base for V and 0 bases for J; bases not matched to a gene: 7. There are 17 residues in the CDR3.